This TCR beta chain is from a study of early T cells in non-severe SARS-CoV-2 infection. Study-level information: The study sequenced bulk RNA from unsorted whole blood, with chains unpaired.

The CDR3 contains 14 residues. V lost 3 bases and J lost 2; bases outside the gene matches: 4. CDR1 is DFQATT, CDR2 SNEGSKA, per germline (reference sequence). The library protocol tagged individual cDNA molecules with unique molecular identifiers. TCRdb analysed the 5' RACE reads with MiXCR anew, one entry per CDR3 protein. The sample shows about 46,000 distinct CDR3 sequences, about 5.3% of them seen only once. This clonotype was seen repeatedly, ten times or more. The receptor's source is an adult who was a healthcare worker with PCR-confirmed SARS-CoV-2 infection or an uninfected control (not recorded which). The chain has TRBV20-1 and TRBJ2-7; the match to TRBD2 covers 10 bases. The source was whole blood, collected at baseline. The CDR3 loop reads CSASRTSGTYEQYF. CDR3 nucleotide sequence: TGCAGTGCTAGTAGGACTAGCGGCACCTACGAGCAGTACTTC.